Listed below are T cell receptor beta chains from one sample, sequenced in a study of cytomegalovirus exposure and HLA in healthy donors. Using immunoSEQ multiplex PCR, the repertoire was profiled, and TCRdb retains in-frame clones only, with some absent. This table has 150,000 or so clones, roughly 84% appearing once. Material for sequencing was PBMCs. The receptor source for this set is a woman aged 18-29 years in good health and CMV-seronegative. Each CDR3 is given with its conserved first and last residue.

j_gene | len | v_gene | CDR3aa
TRBJ2-7 | 14 | TRBV4-2 | CASSRTGQAYEQYF
TRBJ1-5 | 15 | TRBV15 | CATSRDQGPNQPQHF
TRBJ2-2 | 14 | TRBV6-5 | CASSDTGDPGELFF
TRBJ2-3 | 15 | TRBV5-1 | CASSPGGVITDTQYF
TRBJ1-2 | 13 | TRBV5-6 | CASSHQGANGYTF
TRBJ1-5 | 16 | TRBV7-2 | CASSLTGTGPRQPQHF
TRBJ1-1 | 11 | TRBV30 | CAWSADSVAFF
TRBJ2-7 | 11 | TRBV7-9 | CASSRTYEQYF
TRBJ2-3 | 18 | TRBV13 | CASSLDGGLAGDTDTQYF
TRBJ1-1 | 13 | TRBV27 | CASSLGGSTEAFF
TRBJ2-1 | 16 | TRBV29-1 | CSVEGSGRGPYNEQFF
- | 15 | TRBV6-5 | CASSYGLGGTYEQYF
TRBJ2-3 | 16 | TRBV9 | CASSSGVRGAGDTQYF
TRBJ1-5 | 16 | TRBV19 | CASSRGTAMTNQPQHF
TRBJ2-1 | 16 | TRBV27 | CASSLSGSVPGNEQFF
TRBJ2-5 | 14 | TRBV7-2 | CASSRRGGRETQYF
TRBJ1-4 | 18 | TRBV28 | CASSLSGQSCRADEKLFF
TRBJ2-2 | 15 | TRBV29-1 | CSVAFRTGYTGELFF
TRBJ1-4 | 11 | TRBV20-1 | CSASNNEKLFF
TRBJ2-7 | 14 | TRBV28 | CASSLGDRSHEQYF
TRBJ1-5 | 18 | TRBV4-1 | CASSQSSTGEHSNQPQHF
TRBJ2-1 | 11 | TRBV2 | CASSRASGLFF
TRBJ2-7 | 17 | TRBV4-2 | CASSNPGLAGSSYEQYF
TRBJ1-6 | 16 | TRBV5-1 | CASSPRGEGYNSPLHF
TRBJ2-1 | 13 | TRBV5-1 | CASSSGVANEQFF
TRBJ1-3 | 15 | TRBV10-3 | CAINNRGLSGNTIYF
TRBJ1-3 | 14 | TRBV6-5 | CASSLLPSGNTIYF
TRBJ2-1 | 15 | TRBV9 | CASSVVPGDYNEQFF
TRBJ1-2 | 15 | TRBV28 | CAGSSPGQGAGGYTF
TRBJ2-3 | 15 | TRBV6-5 | CASSPRRGATDTQYF
TRBJ1-6 | 15 | TRBV19 | CASSSGQSYNSPLHF
TRBJ2-5 | 15 | TRBV19 | CASSIGLADGETQYF
TRBJ1-3 | 13 | TRBV28 | CASSLGGGNTIYF
TRBJ2-7 | 16 | TRBV18 | CASSPPGSGRTYEQYF
TRBJ2-7 | 14 | TRBV15 | CATSREGVGYEQYF
TRBJ1-5 | 14 | TRBV28 | CASSLTGGGSPQHF
TRBJ2-1 | 16 | TRBV2 | CASSGAGGDSYNEQFF
TRBJ1-6 | 16 | TRBV27 | CASRAGTVPQNSPLHF
TRBJ2-7 | 14 | TRBV18 | CASSPGSGIDEQYF
TRBJ2-3 | 14 | TRBV7-3 | CASSLGSRADTQYF
TRBJ1-3 | 15 | TRBV18 | CASSPTTGGGNTIYF
TRBJ1-5 | 14 | TRBV11-2 | CASSFKGSNQPQHF
TRBJ2-7 | 16 | TRBV5-1 | CASSSMTGSASYEQYF
TRBJ1-3 | 16 | TRBV27 | CASWTGGVFSGNTIYF
TRBJ2-3 | 16 | TRBV28 | CASQGGTSGYTDTQYF
TRBJ2-2 | 18 | TRBV5-1 | CASSWPARRERDTGELFF
TRBJ1-2 | 14 | TRBV19 | CASSIGRRSYGYTF
TRBJ1-4 | 15 | TRBV6-5 | CASRRTGGANEKLFF
TRBJ2-7 | 16 | TRBV5-1 | CASSPWTSGRNYEQYF
TRBJ2-7 | 15 | TRBV25-1 | CASSYSRQRPYEQYF
TRBJ2-5 | 14 | TRBV9 | CASSAGGYQETQYF
TRBJ1-4 | 15 | TRBV2 | CASSEARGGRGKLFF
TRBJ2-7 | 15 | TRBV11-3 | CASSSWDRDEYEQYF
TRBJ2-7 | 15 | TRBV9 | CASSAQPGLVYEQYF
TRBJ2-7 | 15 | TRBV28 | CASRKQGFMWSEQYF
TRBJ2-3 | 16 | TRBV28 | CASSLPGGGERDTQYF
TRBJ2-5 | 15 | TRBV10-3 | CAIRPSVQYQETQYF
TRBJ2-1 | 18 | TRBV1 | CTSSRDRTSGGVHNEQFF
TRBJ1-4 | 15 | TRBV5-1 | CASSRDGRDNEKLFF
TRBJ2-7 | 14 | TRBV6-5 | CASSYSGSSYEQYF